This T cell receptor (beta chain) was observed in a study of a mutant IDH1 vaccine in newly diagnosed glioma. About the study: Before enrollment, patients got radiotherapy alone, temozolomide alone, or mostly the combination.

Time point denoted: week 47, end of study. One vaccine dose held 300 ug of mutant IDH1 20-mer peptide and came with topical imiquimod. A word on this clone: What it binds is not known.

The CDR3 consists of 15 residues. J gave up 1 base and V 0 bases, and 2 bases lay outside the gene matches. Germline V gene sequence: CDR1 SEHNR, CDR2 FQNEAQ (reference sequence). Clones were sequenced by immunoSEQ multiplex PCR, and TCRdb holds only the in-frame ones, with some missing. Here the sample spans some 31,000 clones, around 82% being singletons. The receptor's source is a man aged 25-40 years with glioma. The sequencing used PBMCs, collected from a glioma patient whose treatment included an IDH1 peptide vaccine. The chain employs TRBV7-9 and TRBJ1-2; 7 bases map to TRBD1. The CDR3 here is CASSLATGFNYGYTF. The CDR3 nucleotides are TGTGCCAGCAGCTTAGCGACAGGGTTTAACTATGGCTACACCTTC.